This TCR beta chain was documented in a study of cytomegalovirus exposure and HLA in healthy donors. A word on this clone: The antigen is unknown.

Primers included in the PCR were 60 Vbeta and 13 Jbeta primers. How the authors handled the data: There were tens of millions of unique TCR beta chains by a later count, and around 10 million of them were shared. Only in-frame clones appear in the TCRdb table, and some are missing; sequencing was by immunoSEQ multiplex PCR. For V, J and clone size, that table is used; D and trimming come from the DNA. The sample lists some 150,000 clones; around 80% were seen once. General study results and limits: Follow-up analysis found HLA locus-dependent TCR association rates, highest for DRB1 and lowest for HLA-C.

Specimen: PBMCs. The receptor was isolated from a woman in her late teens or twenties in good health and CMV-seronegative.

Here the CDR3 DNA reads TGTGCCAGCAGTTCAGGGGGCATTGGTGAAAAACTGTTTTTT. Translating gives CASSSGGIGEKLFF. The chain joins TRBV28 to TRBJ1-4, with 8 bases matching TRBD1. The CDR3 covers 14 residues. Germline-derived CDR1 and CDR2 are MDHEN and SYDVKM. J lost 7 bases, V lost 4 bases, and 5 bases had no gene match.